Listed below are T cell receptor beta chains from one sample, sequenced in a study of T-cell reconstitution after alpha-beta-depleted transplantation in children. TCRdb passed the PCR reads through MiXCR, listing each CDR3 protein once. This table holds a few thousand distinct CDR3 sequences, around 7% found once. The sample in question was PBMCs, mostly from graft donor cells, obtained 60 days after TCRalphabeta/CD19-depleted stem cell transplant. The receptors here all came from a boy in the first two years of life who had a stem cell transplant for SCID, so the T cells may come from the graft donor. Each CDR3 is given with its conserved first and last residue. The order of the fields is J gene, clone size, V gene, D gene, CDR3 DNA, CDR3 protein. D genes are given only for firm matches. The size entry is marked missing in some rows and otherwise reads once, few, many or a size class.

TRBJ1-6	many	TRBV7-9	TRBD1	TGTGCCAGCAGCTTAGGGGACAGGTATAATTCACCCCTCCACTTT	CASSLGDRYNSPLHF
TRBJ2-3	medium-sized	TRBV20-1	NA	TGCAGTGCTAGACCCCCGTGGGGAGATACGCAGTATTTT	CSARPPWGDTQYF
TRBJ1-6	many	TRBV24-1	NA	TGTGCCACCAGTGATTTTTGGACCTTGGGTTCACCCCTCCACTTT	CATSDFWTLGSPLHF
TRBJ2-7	medium-sized	TRBV6-5	TRBD1	TGTGCCAGCAGTACAGGGGACAGGGCGTACTACGAGCAGTACTTC	CASSTGDRAYYEQYF
TRBJ1-1	medium-sized	TRBV7-9	TRBD1	TGTGCCAGCAGCCAGGACAGGATGTACACTGAAGCTTTCTTT	CASSQDRMYTEAFF
TRBJ2-7	many	TRBV21-1	NA	TGTGCCAGCAGCACCTTTAGCGGGGCGAGGGAGCAGTACTTC	CASSTFSGAREQYF
TRBJ2-1	NA	TRBV3-1	NA	TGTGCCAGCACCAACGAGGTCCCGCGGGAACCCTACAATGAGCAGTTCTTC	CASTNEVPREPYNEQFF
TRBJ2-2	medium-sized	TRBV11-2	NA	TGTGCCAGCAGCTTAGTTCCGGGGACCTACACCGGGGAGCTGTTTTTT	CASSLVPGTYTGELFF
TRBJ2-3	medium-sized	TRBV7-8	NA	TGTGCCAGCAGCTTAGGGTTTAGGGTCGGCACAGATACGCAGTATTTT	CASSLGFRVGTDTQYF
TRBJ2-4	medium-sized	TRBV20-1	TRBD2	TGCAGTGCTAGAGGAAAAGCGGGGGGCTCCATTCAGTACTTC	CSARGKAGGSIQYF
TRBJ2-7	medium-sized	TRBV2	NA	TGTGCCAGTCATCCCCACGCCCTCTCCTACGAGCAGTACTTC	CASHPHALSYEQYF